This T cell receptor beta chain is drawn from a study of blood T cell repertoires in COVID-19. At the level of the study: The analysed material was cDNA or gDNA that came from T cells, B-cell-depleted T cells, or PBMCs.

Original handling: Reference gene primer amplification gave estimated nucleated cell counts. Profiling relied on immunoSEQ multiplex PCR, and the TCRdb table lists in-frame clones only, not all of them. The DNA was the basis for D and trimming; V, J and clone size are from that table. The sample has about 120,000 clones; about 81% are singletons. This clone was detected only once. V lost 4 bases, J lost 0 bases, and 13 bases lay in between. Germline loops: CDR1 SGHRS, CDR2 YFSETQ. CDR3 length: 15 residues. The genes are TRBV5-1 and TRBJ1-1; D not certain. Sequenced sample: peripheral blood. This clonotype originated in a woman aged 50 to 65 with acute or convalescent COVID-19. For the CDR3, the DNA is TGCGCCAGCAGCACGGAGGGCAGAATGAACACTGAAGCTTTCTTT. This codes for CASSTEGRMNTEAFF.